This passage covers 18 T cell receptor beta chains from one sample sequenced in a study of blood T cell repertoires in COVID-19. The data were produced by immunoSEQ multiplex PCR, yet TCRdb's version contains in-frame clones alone and is incomplete. The data show about 120,000 clones, about four fifths seen once. Sequencing was carried out using peripheral blood. Receptors were obtained from a man between 65 and 85 years old with acute or convalescent COVID-19.

V usage is TRBV3-1 (or the pseudogene TRBV3-2) and J usage is TRBJ1-2, with unresolved D. V lost 5 bases and J 4 bases, leaving 8 bases between the germline ends. CDR1 is LGHDT, CDR2 YNNKEL, per germline (reference sequence). The CDR3 is made up of 12 amino acids. CDR3 loop: CASSNSLYGYTF. CDR3 DNA: TGTGCCAGCAGCAACAGTCTCTATGGCTACACCTTC.

This clone was counted a few times. The chain has TRBV5-4 and TRBJ2-1, with 8 positions matching TRBD2. V gave up 10 bases and J gave up 7 bases; unmatched junction bases: 13. This CDR3 comprises 14 residues. In germline, CDR1 is SGHNT, CDR2 YYREEE (reference sequence). CDR3 sequence (DNA): TGTGCCGGCCAACGGAGTAGCGGGGTGAATGAGCAGTTCTTC. Its protein product is CAGQRSSGVNEQFF.

This sequence joins TRBV6-6 and TRBJ2-7; weak D call: TRBD2 (6 bases). The ends were cut back, 7 bases at V and 3 bases at J, with 22 bases in the middle. The length of the CDR3 is 16 residues. Germline CDR1 reads MNHNY; CDR2 reads SVGAGI (reference sequence). The CDR3 DNA sequence: TGTGCCAGCACCAAGCAAGAGGGACTTAGCGTCTACGAGCAGTACTTC. It translates to CASTKQEGLSVYEQYF.

The V and J genes are TRBV4-2 and TRBJ1-4; 7 positions agree with TRBD1. Germline lookup yields CDR1 LGHNA and CDR2 YNFKEQ. CDR3 length: 16 amino acids. With V trimmed by 1 base and J by 8 bases, 10 bases remained unmatched. In DNA, the CDR3 is TGTGCCAGCAGCCAAGGCCCGCAGGGGGTAGGGGAAAAACTGTTTTTT. It encodes CASSQGPQGVGEKLFF.

The chain recombines TRBV19 with TRBJ2-7; TRBD2 matches at 14 bases. Germline lookup yields CDR1 LNHDA and CDR2 SQIVND (reference sequence). The CDR3 contains 15 residues. The V gene end was trimmed by 10 bases and the J gene end by 2 bases; junction bases not matched to a gene: 7. CDR3 sequence reads: CATAGLAGAPYEQYF. The CDR3 region has the DNA TGTGCCACCGCGGGACTAGCGGGGGCCCCCTACGAGCAGTACTTC.

This chain uses TRBV5-6 with TRBJ2-2; D may be TRBD2 (5 bases). The germline CDR1 and CDR2 sequences are SGHDT and YYEEEE. The CDR3 spans 16 residues. Trimming removed 0 bases from V and 4 bases from J, with 13 bases in between. The CDR3 DNA reads as TGTGCCAGCAGCTTGGTTTCGGGGATGGGCACCGGGGAGCTGTTTTTT. Residues: CASSLVSGMGTGELFF.

In this sample, this clone turned up a few times. V and J are TRBV10-3 and TRBJ2-1, with 7 nucleotides matching TRBD1. After removal of 0 bases from V and 9 bases from J, the junction contained 26 bases not matched to a gene. CDR3 length: 21 amino acids. CDR1 and CDR2 from the germline V gene are ENHRY and SYGVKD. The CDR3 loop is CAISESIFRTGPRSRRAEQFF. CDR3 bases: TGTGCCATCAGTGAGTCGATTTTCCGGACAGGACCTCGTAGCCGTCGGGCTGAGCAGTTCTTC.

The gene calls are TRBV7-2 and TRBJ1-6; the D is unclear. Looked up from germline, CDR1 is SGHTA and CDR2 is FQGNSA. Trimming left V 5 bases short and J 9 bases short, with 14 bases between. The CDR3 totals 14 residues. The CDR3 here is CASSESELRSPLHF. The CDR3 DNA reads TGTGCCAGCAGCGAGAGTGAGTTGCGTTCACCCCTCCACTTT.

This chain uses TRBV7-2 with TRBJ2-5, with a tentative D call TRBD1 (6 bases). The germline V and J ends were trimmed by 5 bases and 7 bases, with 14 bases remaining between them. The CDR3 runs 13 residues. Germline V CDR1 and CDR2: SGHTA, FQGNSA. The CDR3 nucleotides are TGTGCCAGCAGCCCGACAGGTCTGGGGACCCAGTACTTC. Its protein is CASSPTGLGTQYF.

The chain is built from TRBV5-1 and TRBJ2-6; the D gene is possibly TRBD1 (5 bases). Germline V lookup: CDR1 SGHRS, CDR2 YFSETQ. The CDR3 runs 17 residues. V lost 4 bases and J lost 2, with 16 bases in between. The CDR3 loop reads CASSPPPQGTGANVLTF. CDR3 nucleotide sequence: TGCGCCAGCAGCCCTCCCCCCCAGGGTACTGGGGCCAACGTCCTGACTTTC.

The chain employs TRBV24-1 and TRBJ2-7, with TRBD1 identical over 8 bases. The CDR3 is 11 residues long. After removal of 4 bases from V and 10 bases from J, the junction contained 2 bases not matched to a gene. The germline gives CDR1 KGHDR, CDR2 SFDVKD. CDR3 residues: CATSEGTGQYF. In nucleotides, the CDR3 is TGTGCCACCAGTGAAGGGACAGGACAGTACTTC.

V and J are TRBV3-1 (or the pseudogene TRBV3-2) and TRBJ2-7; 9 bases are shared with TRBD1. The CDR3 has 15 residues. V was pared by 3 bases and J by 2 bases, with 5 bases of the junction left unmatched. Germline V lookup: CDR1 LGHDT, CDR2 YNNKEL (reference sequence). CDR3 region: CASSHGTGFPYEQYF. The CDR3 nucleotides are TGTGCCAGCAGCCACGGGACAGGGTTTCCCTACGAGCAGTACTTC.

This clone was seen more than once but under ten times. This chain uses TRBV6-5 with TRBJ1-2; 10 positions match TRBD1. The V gene's germline CDR1 is MNHEY and CDR2 SVGAGI. The CDR3 length is 15 residues. V was clipped by 2 bases and J by 4 bases; unmatched bases: 4. DNA of the CDR3: TGTGCCAGCAGTTACGGGGGACAGGGGATCTATGGCTACACCTTC. It specifies CASSYGGQGIYGYTF.

The rearrangement joins TRBV6-1 to TRBJ1-5, with unresolved D. V lost 2 bases to trimming and J lost 4 bases, with 6 bases between them. The CDR3 spans 13 residues. Germline V CDR1 and CDR2: MNHNS, SASEGT. The chain's CDR3 is CASSETGNQPQHF. The CDR3 DNA reads as TGTGCCAGCAGTGAAACGGGGAATCAGCCCCAGCATTTT.

This chain connects TRBV5-4 to TRBJ2-2; 8 nucleotides agree with TRBD2. Germline CDR1 is SGHNT and CDR2 is YYREEE (reference sequence). After removal of 4 bases from V and 7 bases from J, the junction contained 3 bases not matched to a gene. This CDR3 has 13 residues. Here the CDR3 reads CASSPRGGGELFF. The CDR3 nucleotides are TGTGCCAGCAGCCCCCGGGGGGGCGGGGAGCTGTTTTTT.

This chain uses TRBV7-3 with TRBJ1-2; no clear D. The CDR3 sequence is 13 residues long. Germline-derived CDR1 and CDR2 are SGHTA and FQGTGA. Trimming cost V 2 bases and J 4 bases, with 8 bases left between them. CDR3 residues: CASSLFRGYGYTF. The CDR3 DNA reads as TGTGCCAGCAGCTTATTCAGAGGCTATGGCTACACCTTC.

The chain uses TRBV7-9 and TRBJ1-2, with 7 nucleotides matching TRBD1. The trim removed 4 bases at V and 8 bases at J, leaving 13 bases unmatched. The CDR3 has 15 amino acids. Germline V lookup: CDR1 SEHNR, CDR2 FQNEAQ (reference sequence). The CDR3 DNA reads TGTGCCAGCAGCTCAGAAAGACAGGGATTGAAAGGCTACACCTTC. As protein: CASSSERQGLKGYTF.

This clone was counted once. The chain links TRBV6-2 or TRBV6-3 to TRBJ2-7, with TRBD2 matching 8 bases. Looked up from germline, CDR1 is MNHEY and CDR2 is SVGEGT. The CDR3 is 14 amino acids. The junction had 5 bases not matched to a gene; V was cut back by 3 bases and J by 4 bases. The DNA of the CDR3 is TGTGCCAGCAGTTATGGCGGGGGGCCATACGAGCAGTACTTC. This encodes CASSYGGGPYEQYF.